Listed here are 3 T cell receptor beta chains from one sample, sequenced in a study of shared clonotypes between healthy human individuals. Using immunoSEQ multiplex PCR, the repertoire was profiled, and TCRdb retains in-frame clones only, with some absent. The sample has 2 million to 2.5 million clones; under 97% are singletons. Sequenced sample: naive CD4+ T cells sorted from blood. Described subset: CD45RA+ positively selected. The receptor set was obtained from a man younger than 35 in good health.

V and J are TRBV10-3 and TRBJ2-1; 16 bases map to TRBD2. Germline V lookup: CDR1 ENHRY, CDR2 SYGVKD. J was trimmed by 10 bases and V by 6 bases; bases with no gene match: 15. CDR3 length equals 18 residues. CDR3 residues: CAISGTSGRVVPNIEQFF. The CDR3 DNA reads TGTGCCATCAGCGGGACTAGCGGGAGGGTGGTGCCCAATATCGAGCAGTTCTTC.

The rearrangement joins TRBV30 to TRBJ1-2; D gene ambiguous. The CDR3 is 12 residues long. Germline assignment: CDR1 GTSNPN and CDR2 SVGIG (reference sequence). Trimming took off 2 bases at V and 8 bases at J, with 12 bases between the two ends. The CDR3 DNA follows: TGTGCCTGGAGTTTTACGAACCAAGGCTACACCTTC. Translation: CAWSFTNQGYTF.

The genes are TRBV5-1 and TRBJ2-5, with 12 bases fitting TRBD1. With V trimmed by 1 base and J by 4 bases, 5 bases remained unmatched. Germline V lookup: CDR1 SGHRS, CDR2 YFSETQ. The CDR3 runs to 16 residues. The CDR3 sequence: CASSLLGTGGRETQYF. CDR3 in DNA: TGCGCCAGCAGCTTGTTGGGGACAGGGGGCCGAGAGACCCAGTACTTC. The full variable domain, completed using reference TRBV5-1 and TRBJ2-5, is KAGVTQTPRYLIKTRGQQVTLSCSPISGHRSVSWYQQTPGQGLQFLFEYFSETQRNKGNFPGRFSGRQFSNSRSEMNVSTLELGDSALYLCASSLLGTGGRETQYFGPGTRLLVL.